A single sample gave rise to the 9 T cell receptor beta chains below, sequenced in a study of blood T cell repertoires in COVID-19. Libraries were prepared by immunoSEQ multiplex PCR; TCRdb keeps only in-frame clonotypes and omits some of them. The sample includes about 170,000 clones, around 80% of them seen just once. What was sequenced was peripheral blood. All receptors come from a woman in her 70s who had recovered from COVID-19.

The genes are TRBV6-5 and TRBJ1-6, with a possible D match to TRBD1 (5 bases). The CDR3 contains 15 residues. V gave up 2 bases and J gave up 10 bases, with 15 bases separating them. Germline V gene data show CDR1 as MNHEY and CDR2 as SVGAGI. The CDR3 DNA reads as TGTGCCAGCAGTTACGGGGGGATGGACGGGTCACCCCTCCACTTT. Residues: CASSYGGMDGSPLHF.

The chain links TRBV19 to TRBJ2-3; TRBD2 matches 9 bases. The length of the CDR3 is 14 residues. Trimming removed 9 bases from V and 3 bases from J; junction bases left unmatched: 7. Germline V gene lookup returns CDR1 LNHDA and CDR2 SQIVND (reference sequence). The CDR3 DNA reads TGTGCCAGCCGAATAGCGGGAGCAACAGATACGCAGTATTTT. Translating it yields CASRIAGATDTQYF.

The chain is built from TRBV5-6 and TRBJ2-1; 9 bases align to TRBD1. Germline lookup yields CDR1 SGHDT and CDR2 YYEEEE. There are 14 residues in the CDR3. V shed 3 bases, J shed 12 bases, and the junction held 10 bases outside the gene matches. Written as DNA, the CDR3 is TGTGCCAGCAGCTCCGTGAACGGACAGGGGATGCAGTTCTTC. The encoded protein is CASSSVNGQGMQFF.

The genes are TRBV7-2 and TRBJ1-1; TRBD1 matches 10 bases. The length of the CDR3 is 13 residues. Losses at the gene ends were 5 bases for V and 8 bases for J; bases not matched to a gene: 5. Germline CDR1 reads SGHTA; CDR2 reads FQGNSA. The CDR3 is CASSPRTGGEAFF. The CDR3, as DNA: TGTGCCAGCAGCCCCAGGACAGGGGGGGAAGCTTTCTTT.

The chain joins TRBV20-1 to TRBJ2-5, with a possible D match to TRBD2 (6 bases). In germline, CDR1 is DFQATT, CDR2 SNEGSKA (reference sequence). CDR3 size: 11 residues. The CDR3: CLGTHQETQYF. CDR3 nucleotides: TGCCTCGGGACTCACCAAGAGACCCAGTACTTC.

V and J are TRBV6-2 or TRBV6-3 and TRBJ2-1, with a tentative D call TRBD1 (6 bases). Deletions cut 0 bases from V and 12 bases from J, with 9 bases between. CDR1 MNHEY and CDR2 SVGEGT come from the germline V gene. This CDR3 region has 12 residues. CDR3 sequence (DNA): TGTGCCAGCAGTTACTCGAACAGGGCGCAGTTCTTC. Protein: CASSYSNRAQFF.

V usage is TRBV19 and J usage is TRBJ1-5; a possible D gene is TRBD1 (6 bases). In germline, CDR1 is LNHDA, CDR2 SQIVND (reference sequence). Trimming removed 7 bases at V and 6 bases at J, with 22 bases between. The CDR3 consists of 16 residues. The CDR3 protein is CASTLLGGGMGQPQHF. CDR3 in DNA: TGTGCCAGTACCCTCCTAGGGGGGGGAATGGGTCAGCCCCAGCATTTT.

The chain links TRBV2 to TRBJ2-7; TRBD2 agrees at 7 bases. V was clipped by 7 bases and J by 5 bases; unmatched bases: 20. The CDR3 length is 17 residues. CDR1 and CDR2 (germline): SNHLY, FYNNEI. The DNA for the CDR3 is TGTGCCAGCATTTTAGAGACCAGCAGGGCGGGGGTCCACGAGCAGTACTTC. It translates to CASILETSRAGVHEQYF.

The CDR3 DNA follows: TGTGCCAGCAGCCCCATCGGGGGGGTCGCTACGCAGTATTTT. Protein sequence: CASSPIGGVATQYF. V usage is TRBV5-5 and J usage is TRBJ2-3; TRBD2 matches at 8 bases. V lost 4 bases and J lost 8; bases outside the gene matches: 9. CDR3 size: 14 residues. The germline CDR1 and CDR2 sequences are SGHKS and YYEKEE (reference sequence).